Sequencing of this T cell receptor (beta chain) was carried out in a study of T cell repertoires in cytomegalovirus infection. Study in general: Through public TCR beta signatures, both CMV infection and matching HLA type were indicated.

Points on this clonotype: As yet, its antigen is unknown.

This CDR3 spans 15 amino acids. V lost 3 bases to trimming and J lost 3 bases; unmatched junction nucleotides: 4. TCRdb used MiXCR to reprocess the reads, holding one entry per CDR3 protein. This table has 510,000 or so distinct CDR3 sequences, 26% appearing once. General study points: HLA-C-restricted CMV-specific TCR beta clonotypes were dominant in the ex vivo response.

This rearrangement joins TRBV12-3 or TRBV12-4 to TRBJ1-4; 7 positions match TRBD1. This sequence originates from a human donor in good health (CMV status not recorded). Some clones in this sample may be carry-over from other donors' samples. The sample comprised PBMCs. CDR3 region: CASSFGDSSNEKLFF. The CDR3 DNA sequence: TGTGCCAGCAGTTTCGGGGACAGCTCTAATGAAAAACTGTTTTTT.